A selection of T cell receptor beta chains follows, all from one sample in a study of cytomegalovirus exposure and HLA in healthy donors. The data were produced by immunoSEQ multiplex PCR, yet TCRdb's version contains in-frame clones alone and is incomplete. The data show fewer than 250,000 clones, around 81% seen once. Source material: PBMCs. The receptors originated from a woman between 45 and 60 years old in good health and CMV-seropositive. CDR3s include the opening cysteine and the closing phenylalanine or tryptophan. The order of the fields is V gene, J gene, CDR3 protein.

>TRBV6-1|TRBJ1-5
CASSESVYSNQPQHF
>TRBV19|TRBJ2-7
CASSPIAGGSYEQYF
>TRBV6-5|TRBJ2-3
CASSRPGLVTDTQYF
>TRBV28|TRBJ1-1
CASSLRTGTAEAFF
>TRBV5-4|TRBJ2-5
CATSRDSRDQETQYF
>TRBV7-2|TRBJ2-2
CASSLYPNTGELFF
>TRBV5-4|TRBJ1-4
CASSLGTATNEKLFF
>TRBV7-2|TRBJ2-5
CASSQRQGILPQETQYF
>TRBV4-1|TRBJ2-1
CASSQGRQGQRKHNEQFF
>TRBV7-9|TRBJ1-5
CASSLGDYSPQHF
>TRBV11-2|TRBJ1-4
CASSFSTTNEKLFF
>TRBV7-8|TRBJ2-7
CASSLEWSSYEQYF
>TRBV19|TRBJ1-2
CASTHGTGSNYGYTF
>TRBV15|TRBJ2-5
CATSRGTEFQETQYF
>TRBV7-2|TRBJ1-1
CASSSPGNTEAFF
>TRBV9|TRBJ2-5
CASSVAGSGGPGTQYF
>TRBV5-1|TRBJ2-2
CASSWGLNTGELFF
>TRBV5-4|TRBJ2-7
CASSDGSPRNYEQYF
>TRBV10-3|TRBJ1-1
CAISERRGTEAFF
>TRBV5-4|TRBJ2-7
CASSSGGGGPYEQYF
>TRBV9|TRBJ1-1
CASSPNPGQMNTEAFF
>TRBV5-6|TRBJ1-1
CASSLRTGTRTEAFF
>TRBV5-5|TRBJ1-5
CASRLNLQGPNQPQHF
>TRBV30|TRBJ2-1
CAWSRKLGGQGGTNEQFF